The entry that follows covers one TCR beta chain sequence. Its specificity is not known. From RNA, the CDR3 regions of TCR beta chains were amplified and sequenced. Second-round multiplex PCR came after first-round RT-PCR with HTBI primers. TCRdb re-derived calls from the multiplex PCR reads in MiXCR, one entry per CDR3 protein. Of hundreds of thousands of distinct CDR3 sequences in the sample, approximately 22% were seen once. Germline loops: CDR1 SGDLS, CDR2 YYNGEE. V shed 3 bases and J shed 2 bases, with 8 bases lying between them. This CDR3 has 13 residues. This sample is part of a study of Graves' ophthalmopathy and Graves' hyperthyroidism. Stable hyperthyroid donors showed no ophthalmopathy during 18 months follow-up. Study-level results: Blood samples also showed most expanded thyroid clonotypes exceeding 0.001 frequency. Ophthalmopathy progression cases were predicted by the model with roughly 68% sensitivity and roughly 72% specificity.

The chain carries TRBV9 and TRBJ1-2; TRBD1 is a possible D gene (5 bases). What was sequenced was peripheral blood. The receptor comes from a woman aged 18 to 35 with stable Graves' hyperthyroidism. Some clones in this sample may be carry-over from other donors' samples. The DNA of the CDR3 is TGTGCCAGCAGCGACGGACAAAACTATGGCTACACCTTC. Its protein is CASSDGQNYGYTF.